This T cell receptor beta chain came from a study of cytomegalovirus exposure and HLA in healthy donors. Germline V gene sequence: CDR1 SGHRS, CDR2 YFSETQ. Deletions cut 7 bases from V and 6 bases from J, with 13 bases between. The CDR3 loop spans 12 amino acids. With respect to this clone: The target antigen is unknown.

Study-level findings and limits: There was a cluster of highly shared sequence variants that was likely a sequencing artifact. High specificity and sensitivity for cytomegalovirus status were reported for the classifier. It was assumed in the presence/absence analyses that sequencing depth was roughly uniform across donors.

It was with 60 Vbeta and 13 Jbeta primers that the PCR ran. This table comes from immunoSEQ multiplex PCR, and its TCRdb copy is limited to in-frame clones, with some not included. Its table records 70,000 to 80,000 clones. The clonotype comes from a man aged 35 to 55 in good health and CMV-seronegative. The sequenced material came from PBMCs. This chain connects TRBV5-1 to TRBJ1-1; D gene unclear. The DNA for the CDR3 is TGCGCCAGCGGCTCCCGGGAAGCTGAAGCTTTCTTT. Its protein product is CASGSREAEAFF.